These 21 T cell receptor beta chains were all obtained from the same sample, sequenced in a study of neurological immune-mediated disorders. Time point given: longitudinal time-point 2. TCRdb reprocessed the 5' RACE reads via MiXCR and lists one record per CDR3 protein. The table lists some 48,000 distinct CDR3 sequences, roughly 13% of them singletons. The specimen was PBMCs. These receptors were collected from a male donor with HTLV-1-associated myelopathy (HAM/TSP).

The sample holds many counts of this clonotype. The chain couples TRBV7-6 to TRBJ2-5; the match to TRBD1 covers 9 bases. This CDR3 spans 16 amino acids. CDR1 and CDR2 from the germline V gene are SGHVS and FNYEAQ. The V gene end was trimmed by 5 bases and the J gene end by 4 bases; junction bases not matched to a gene: 11. CDR3 bases: TGTGCCAGCAGCCGGGACAGGGACCGGGCTGGAGAGACCCAGTACTTC. This gives the protein CASSRDRDRAGETQYF.

This clonotype was observed at least ten times. V is TRBV20-1 and J is TRBJ1-1; no definite D call. Trimming pared 6 bases from V and 2 bases from J, leaving 19 bases between. CDR3 length equals 15 residues. CDR1 is DFQATT and CDR2 is SNEGSKA in the germline V gene (reference sequence). CDR3 sequence reads: CSATGGGSSNTEAFF. The CDR3 DNA is TGCAGTGCAACTGGCGGCGGGAGCTCTAACACTGAAGCTTTCTTT.

This clonotype was counted ten times or more. V gene TRBV7-8 combines with J gene TRBJ2-5; 11 bases line up with TRBD2. Per the germline V gene, CDR1 is SGHVS and CDR2 is FQNEAQ. J lost 1 base, V lost 5 bases, and 3 bases had no gene match. The CDR3 is 15 amino acids. CDR3 in amino acids: CASSALAGVQETQYF. The CDR3 DNA is TGTGCCAGCAGCGCACTAGCGGGGGTCCAAGAGACCCAGTACTTC. Drawing the rest from reference TRBV7-8 and TRBJ2-5, the complete variable domain is GAGVSQSPRYKVAKRGQDVALRCDPISGHVSLFWYQQALGQGPEFLTYFQNEAQLDKSGLPSDRFFAERPEGSVSTLKIQRTQQEDSAVYLCASSALAGVQETQYFGPGTRLLVL.

Many counts were recorded for this clonotype. The chain uses TRBV20-1 and TRBJ2-1; the match to TRBD2 covers 9 bases. The CDR3 is 14 amino acids. J was trimmed by 7 bases and V by 1 base; bases with no gene match: 5. The germline CDR1 and CDR2 sequences are DFQATT and SNEGSKA (reference sequence). The DNA of the CDR3 is TGCAGTGCTAGAGCGAGCGGGGGGTTGAATGAGCAGTTCTTC. Translating it yields CSARASGGLNEQFF.

In regard to this clonotype: A much larger clone differs by one base, so this may be a read error. The gene calls are TRBV6-5 and TRBJ1-4, with 7 bases aligning to TRBD1. The CDR3 runs 14 residues. Germline CDR1 reads MNHEY; CDR2 reads SVGAGI. CDR3 DNA sequence: TGTGCCGGCAGCCCACAGGGGTCTAATGAAAAACTGTTTTTT. Protein: CAGSPQGSNEKLFF.

By proportion, this clonotype is medium-sized. The chain employs TRBV5-1 and TRBJ2-5; D is ambiguous. CDR3 size: 13 residues. The V gene's germline CDR1 is SGHRS and CDR2 YFSETQ. The V and J ends lost 4 bases and 1 base respectively, with 8 bases between them. The CDR3 is CASSVGFQETQYF. CDR3 sequence (DNA): TGCGCCAGCAGCGTTGGATTCCAAGAGACCCAGTACTTC.

This clonotype was found many times. The chain uses TRBV29-1 and TRBJ1-2; D is undetermined. Germline-derived CDR1 and CDR2 are SQVTM and ANQGSEA. The CDR3 has 10 amino acids. Between the trimmed V and J ends, which lost 6 bases and 7 bases, there was a span of 9 bases. The CDR3: CSVPGIGYTF. The CDR3 DNA follows: TGCAGCGTCCCCGGGATTGGCTACACCTTC.

This clonotype has a count of ten or more. V usage is TRBV20-1 and J usage is TRBJ2-3; 11 bases match TRBD2. V shed 5 bases and J 5 bases; nucleotides not matched to a gene: 9. This CDR3 is built from 15 residues. Germline values: CDR1 DFQATT, CDR2 SNEGSKA (reference sequence). For the CDR3, the DNA is TGCAGTGCTGGCCCACTAGCGGGGGTTGTAGATACGCAGTATTTT. This codes for CSAGPLAGVVDTQYF.

The rearrangement links TRBV20-1 to TRBJ1-6, with D perhaps matching TRBD1 (5 bases). Germline V gene sequence: CDR1 DFQATT, CDR2 SNEGSKA (reference sequence). This CDR3 contains 19 residues. The V and J ends lost 5 bases and 4 bases respectively, with 27 bases between them. CDR3 nucleotides: TGCAGTGCTGGTGTCCCGGGGAGGTTTCAGGGACCATATAATTCACCCCTCCACTTT. Protein product: CSAGVPGRFQGPYNSPLHF.

This clonotype has ten or more counts. The chain couples TRBV20-1 to TRBJ1-2, with 9 bases that match TRBD1. V dropped 0 bases and J dropped 6; count of bases not matched to a gene: 5. Germline CDR1 reads DFQATT; CDR2 reads SNEGSKA (reference sequence). CDR3 size: 14 residues. The CDR3 sequence is CSARDSRQGDGYTF. The CDR3 coding sequence is TGCAGTGCTAGAGATTCCAGACAGGGGGATGGCTACACCTTC.

Many counts were recorded for this clonotype. DNA for the CDR3: TGTGCCAGCAGCTTAGCGACTAGCGCAGATACGCAGTATTTT. Amino acids: CASSLATSADTQYF. The chain carries TRBV7-2 and TRBJ2-3; TRBD2 matches at 8 bases. The CDR3 runs to 14 residues. From germline, CDR1 is SGHTA and CDR2 FQGNSA. V shed 0 bases and J 4 bases; nucleotides not matched to a gene: 0.

This clonotype was observed at least ten times. CDR3 nucleotide sequence: TGTGCCAGCAGCCCCTGGAATTACTATGGCTACACCTTC. Translation gives CASSPWNYYGYTF. The chain couples TRBV21-1 to TRBJ1-2; the table calls TRBD1, which could not be checked here. TRBV21-1 counts as a pseudogene. This CDR3 is 13 amino acids long.

About this clonotype: A much larger clone differs from this one at a single base, so this may be a read error. The chain is built from TRBV6-5 and TRBJ2-5, with D possibly TRBD2 on 6 matching bases. The CDR3 is 13 amino acids. Per the germline V gene, CDR1 is MNHEY and CDR2 is SVGAGI. CDR3: CARSYSRGQTQYF. The CDR3 coding sequence is TGTGCCAGAAGTTACTCGCGGGGTCAGACCCAGTACTTC.

The rearrangement links TRBV18 to TRBJ2-4; 13 bases agree with TRBD2. This CDR3 spans 15 amino acids. Germline V gene sequence: CDR1 KGHSH, CDR2 LQKENI. The ends lost 0 bases at V and 7 bases at J; junction bases unmatched: 0. The CDR3 sequence: CASSPPGLAGNIQYF. The CDR3 DNA reads as TGTGCCAGCTCACCACCGGGACTAGCGGGGAACATTCAGTACTTC.

The table lists this clonotype with many counts. The chain is built from TRBV7-2 and TRBJ2-4; D gene unclear. The CDR3 sequence is 15 residues long. Looked up from germline, CDR1 is SGHTA and CDR2 is FQGNSA. The V gene lost 2 bases and the J gene lost 3 bases, with 11 bases spanning the gap. In nucleotides, the CDR3 is TGTGCCAGCAGCTTATCACAGTTACTCAAAAACATTCAGTACTTC. Its translation is CASSLSQLLKNIQYF.

This clonotype was seen ten or more times. This chain links TRBV20-1 with TRBJ2-4; TRBD1 is a possible D gene (5 bases). The CDR3 is made up of 15 amino acids. Trimming stripped 1 base from V and 1 base from J, with 11 bases between. Germline-derived CDR1 and CDR2 are DFQATT and SNEGSKA (reference sequence). The DNA for the CDR3 is TGCAGTGCTAGAGCCCAGGCAGGGGCCAAAAACATTCAGTACTTC. This gives the protein CSARAQAGAKNIQYF.

There are many counts of this clonotype. The V and J genes are TRBV29-1 and TRBJ1-6; D gene unclear. The V gene's germline CDR1 is SQVTM and CDR2 ANQGSEA. V lost 4 bases to trimming and J lost 3 bases, with 7 bases between them. The CDR3 has 13 amino acids. CDR3 region: CSVGQGYNSPLHF. The DNA of the CDR3 is TGCAGCGTTGGTCAAGGCTATAATTCACCCCTCCACTTT.

In this sample, this clonotype turned up many times. This chain uses TRBV20-1 with TRBJ1-2, with D perhaps TRBD1 (5 bases). This CDR3 spans 13 amino acids. Trimming stripped 6 bases from V and 7 bases from J, with 18 bases between. Looked up from germline, CDR1 is DFQATT and CDR2 is SNEGSKA (reference sequence). DNA for the CDR3: TGCAGTGCCTGGGGGGGGGAGTCGGCTGGCTACACCTTC. Protein sequence: CSAWGGESAGYTF.

The CDR3 DNA follows: TGCGCCAGCAGCCAAGATAGTACAGTGCGTAATTCACCCCTCCACTTT. Translation gives CASSQDSTVRNSPLHF. The gene calls are TRBV4-1 and TRBJ1-6; no definite D call. Per germline, CDR1 MGHRA and CDR2 YSYEKL. This CDR3 region has 16 residues. V was pared by 0 bases and J by 6 bases, with 12 bases between.

This clonotype was found many times. The chain uses TRBV20-1 and TRBJ1-1; tentative D call: TRBD1 (5 bases). Per the germline V gene, CDR1 is DFQATT and CDR2 is SNEGSKA (reference sequence). The CDR3 has 10 residues. Trimming removed 5 bases from V and 8 bases from J, with 9 bases in between. The CDR3 reads CSAATDEAFF. The CDR3 nucleotides read TGCAGTGCTGCGACAGACGAAGCTTTCTTT.

This clonotype has at least ten counts. The J gene is TRBJ2-1, the V gene TRBV15; TRBD2 matches 11 bases. Trimming took 0 bases from V and 3 from J; bases not matched to a gene: 4. The CDR3 runs to 17 residues. CDR1 and CDR2 from the germline V gene are LNHNV and YYDKDF (reference sequence). The CDR3 DNA is TGTGCCACCAGCAGAGATTATGGGACTAGCGGCTACAATGAGCAGTTCTTC. It translates to CATSRDYGTSGYNEQFF.